The 10 T cell receptor beta chains given below trace back to one sample, sequenced in a study of cytomegalovirus exposure and HLA in healthy donors. The method was immunoSEQ multiplex PCR; TCRdb's version includes in-frame clones alone and lacks a portion of them. The sample has 60,000 or so clones, about 91% seen once. Sequencing was carried out using PBMCs. Receptors originate from a woman aged 30 to 39 in good health and CMV-seronegative.

The V and J genes are TRBV5-1 and TRBJ2-1; TRBD2 matches 8 bases. V trimming: 1 base; J trimming: 4 bases; junction bases outside the gene matches: 1. The V gene's germline CDR1 is SGHRS and CDR2 YFSETQ. This CDR3 has 14 residues. Here the CDR3 reads CASSLSGGYNEQFF. In DNA form, the CDR3 reads TGCGCCAGCAGCTTGTCGGGGGGGTACAATGAGCAGTTCTTC.

The genes are TRBV30 and TRBJ1-1; D remains unclear. Between the trimmed V and J ends, which lost 0 bases and 8 bases, there was a span of 10 bases. CDR3 length: 12 residues. The germline gives CDR1 GTSNPN, CDR2 SVGIG (reference sequence). The CDR3 spells CAWSVRAGEAFF. CDR3 DNA sequence: TGTGCCTGGAGTGTTCGGGCGGGAGAAGCTTTCTTT.

The gene calls are TRBV5-1 and TRBJ2-1; a weak D match, TRBD1 (6 bases). V was pared by 2 bases and J by 9 bases, with 12 bases between. Germline values: CDR1 SGHRS, CDR2 YFSETQ. The CDR3 consists of 13 residues. CDR3 sequence: CASSFQGRTEQFF. CDR3 DNA: TGCGCCAGCAGCTTCCAGGGGCGGACTGAGCAGTTCTTC.

The chain is built from TRBV6-1 and TRBJ1-4, with 8 bases aligning to TRBD1. The CDR3 contains 15 residues. The V gene's germline CDR1 is MNHNS and CDR2 SASEGT. J gave up 3 bases and V 2 bases, and 2 bases lay outside the gene matches. CDR3 loop: CASSEQGAANEKLFF. The CDR3 region has the DNA TGTGCCAGCAGTGAACAGGGGGCGGCTAATGAAAAACTGTTTTTT.

J is TRBJ1-1 and V is TRBV14; tentatively, D is TRBD1 (5 bases). Per germline, CDR1 SGHDN and CDR2 FVKESK. V was trimmed by 1 base and J by 1 base, leaving 13 bases between them. The CDR3 consists of 16 residues. CDR3 region: CASSQVGRGANTEAFF. CDR3 coding DNA: TGTGCCAGCAGCCAAGTGGGGCGGGGCGCGAACACTGAAGCTTTCTTT.

The chain combines TRBV7-2 with TRBJ2-7; TRBD2 matches 11 bases. With V trimmed by 5 bases and J by 2 bases, 5 bases remained unmatched. The CDR3 sequence is 15 residues long. CDR1 SGHTA and CDR2 FQGNSA come from the germline V gene. The CDR3 DNA follows: TGTGCCAGCAGCCCCTTAGCGGGAGGGCCCTACGAGCAGTACTTC. It is translated as CASSPLAGGPYEQYF.

The chain employs TRBV7-2 and TRBJ2-4; 7 bases are a match to TRBD2. The V segment lost 5 bases and the J segment 0 bases; nucleotides outside the gene matches: 4. Germline V lookup: CDR1 SGHTA, CDR2 FQGNSA. CDR3 length: 15 residues. CDR3 in DNA: TGTGCCAGCAGCCCCGGGGGGTCAGCCAAAAACATTCAGTACTTC. Translating it yields CASSPGGSAKNIQYF.

V and J are TRBV27 and TRBJ2-3, with D perhaps matching TRBD1 (5 bases). Trimming cost V 3 bases and J 1 base, with 14 bases left between them. This CDR3 is 16 amino acids long. CDR1 is MNHEY, CDR2 SMNVEV, per germline (reference sequence). For the CDR3, the DNA is TGTGCCAGCAGTTTCTGGGGCAGAGAACGCACAGATACGCAGTATTTT. The encoded protein is CASSFWGRERTDTQYF.

The chain has TRBV5-4 and TRBJ2-1, with 7 bases aligning to TRBD2. The CDR3 spans 16 residues. After removal of 3 bases from V and 2 bases from J, the junction contained 8 bases not matched to a gene. Germline CDR1 and CDR2: SGHNT and YYREEE (reference sequence). Here the CDR3 DNA reads TGTGCCAGCAGCTCAGCCTCGGGAGGAACCTACAATGAGCAGTTCTTC. It specifies CASSSASGGTYNEQFF.

The CDR3 loop reads CASSVTGGTGNTIYF. In DNA form, the CDR3 reads TGTGCCAGTAGTGTGACAGGTGGGACTGGAAACACCATATATTTT. This chain links TRBV19 with TRBJ1-3; perhaps TRBD1 as D (6 bases). The V gene's germline CDR1 is LNHDA and CDR2 SQIVND (reference sequence). Trimming left V 5 bases short and J 2 bases short, with 13 bases between. CDR3 length: 15 amino acids. Combining the CDR3 with reference TRBV19 and TRBJ1-3 gives the whole variable domain DGGITQSPKYLFRKEGQNVTLSCEQNLNHDAMYWYRQDPGQGLRLIYYSQIVNDFQKGDIAEGYSVSREKKESFPLTVTSAQKNPTAFYLCASSVTGGTGNTIYFGEGSWLTVV.